The sequence of this T cell receptor (beta chain) was determined in a study of T cell changes during pregnancy in multiple sclerosis. CDR3 length: 15 residues. V was pared by 3 bases and J by 2 bases, with 13 bases between. Per the germline V gene, CDR1 is LNHDA and CDR2 is SQIVND (reference sequence). Measured with immunoSEQ multiplex PCR; TCRdb has only the in-frame clones, and not every one. The repertoire consists of over 70,000 clones, with around 93% occurring once and the leading ten covering around 2.3%. The chain carries TRBV19 and TRBJ2-5; maybe TRBD2 (5 bases). The sample was peripheral blood, taken in the third trimester of pregnancy. The clonotype comes from a female donor with multiple sclerosis, enrolled in a pregnancy study. In nucleotides, the CDR3 is TGTGCCAGTAGTATCGGGCAGAGCGGACAAGAGACCCAGTACTTC. This codes for CASSIGQSGQETQYF.